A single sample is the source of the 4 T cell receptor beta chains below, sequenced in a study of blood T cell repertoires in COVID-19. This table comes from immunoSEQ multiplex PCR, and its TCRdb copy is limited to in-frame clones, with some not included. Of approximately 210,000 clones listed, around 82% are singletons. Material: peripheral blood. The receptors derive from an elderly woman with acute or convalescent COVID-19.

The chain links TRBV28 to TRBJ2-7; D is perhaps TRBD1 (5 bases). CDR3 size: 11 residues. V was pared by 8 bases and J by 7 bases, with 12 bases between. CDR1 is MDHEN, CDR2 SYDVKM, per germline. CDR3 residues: CASGAAREQYF. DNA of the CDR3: TGTGCCAGCGGGGCAGCGAGGGAGCAGTACTTC.

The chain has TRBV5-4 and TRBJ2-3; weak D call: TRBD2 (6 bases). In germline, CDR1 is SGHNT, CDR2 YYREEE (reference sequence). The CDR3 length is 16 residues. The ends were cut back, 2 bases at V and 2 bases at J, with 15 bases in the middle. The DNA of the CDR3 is TGTGCCAGCAGCTTTATCGGGACTCAACTCACAGATACGCAGTATTTT. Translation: CASSFIGTQLTDTQYF.

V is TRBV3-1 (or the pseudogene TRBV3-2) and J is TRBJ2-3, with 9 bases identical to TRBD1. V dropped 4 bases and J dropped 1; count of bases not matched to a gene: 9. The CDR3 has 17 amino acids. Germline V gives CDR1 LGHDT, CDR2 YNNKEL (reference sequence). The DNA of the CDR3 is TGTGCCAGCAGCCGGGCCGGGGGACAGGGACGCACAGATACGCAGTATTTT. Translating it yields CASSRAGGQGRTDTQYF.

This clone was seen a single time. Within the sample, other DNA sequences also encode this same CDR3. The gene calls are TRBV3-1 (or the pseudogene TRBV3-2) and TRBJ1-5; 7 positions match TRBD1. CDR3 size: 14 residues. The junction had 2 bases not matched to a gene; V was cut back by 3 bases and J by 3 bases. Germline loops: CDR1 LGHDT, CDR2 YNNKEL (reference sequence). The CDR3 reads CASSQGQSNQPQHF. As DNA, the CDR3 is TGTGCCAGCAGCCAGGGACAGTCCAATCAGCCCCAGCATTTT.